This TCR beta chain was recovered during a study of lymphopenia after photon versus proton radiotherapy. Study-wide results and limits: Post-nadir diversity loss with photons came from oligoclonal expansion, particularly CD8+ Temra cells. In patients who died, overall survival fell as post-nadir TCR diversity dropped more. Photon-treated patients lost naive T cells and TCR diversity; proton-treated stayed stable.

Trimming removed 1 base from V and 6 bases from J; junction bases left unmatched: 7. Germline CDR1 is SEHNR and CDR2 is FQNEAQ (reference sequence). The CDR3 spans 16 residues. Repertoires were generated with immunoSEQ multiplex PCR, while TCRdb's copy carries only in-frame clones and drops some. The data contain about 70,000 clones, about 89% of them seen just once; the ten biggest clones take up 10% to 13%. Of note for this clone: Its matching antigen is unknown.

This chain links TRBV7-9 with TRBJ2-1; 9 bases align to TRBD2. The sequence was obtained from a man at least 80 years old with esophageal cancer. The sample consisted of peripheral blood, taken from a patient treated with proton-based radiotherapy. CDR3 sequence (DNA): TGTGCCAGCAGCTTAGTAGGCGGGAGGGCCCTCAATGAGCAGTTCTTC. Protein: CASSLVGGRALNEQFF.